The source of this T cell receptor beta chain is a study of blood T cell repertoires in COVID-19. About the research overall: Italy, Spain and the United States were the sources of the convalescent and acute COVID-19 samples.

Some clones are missing from TCRdb's copy, which holds only in-frame ones; the method was immunoSEQ multiplex PCR. The sample has about 33,000 clones; 70% to 85% are singletons. The germline V and J ends were trimmed by 6 bases and 7 bases, with 15 bases remaining between them. CDR1 MNHEY and CDR2 SVGAGI come from the germline V gene. This CDR3 is built from 13 residues. The table lists this clone with a count of one. The receptor was isolated from a human donor in a cohort sampled during active COVID-19. The chain recombines TRBV6-5 with TRBJ1-1; TRBD1 is a possible D gene (5 bases). Sequences were obtained from peripheral blood. This CDR3 is CASSRLGEGEAFF. The CDR3 coding sequence is TGTGCCAGCAGCCGCTTGGGGGAGGGTGAAGCTTTCTTT.